The 32 T cell receptor beta chains below come from one sample, sequenced in a study of CD8+CD57+ T cells in acquired aplastic anemia. Genomic DNA, serving as template, underwent TCR beta VDJ and CDR3 profiling. MiXCR, applied by TCRdb to the reads, yields one record per CDR3 protein. The sample yields over 150,000 distinct CDR3 sequences, around half seen once. It was patients with CD8+CD57+ cell expansion by flow cytometry who were chosen for sequencing. Sequencing was carried out using sorted CD4+, CD8+, or CD8+CD57+ T cells (not recorded which) from PBMCs. The receptors come from a human donor with aplastic anemia.

V gene TRBV5-1 combines with J gene TRBJ2-1, with 7 bases fitting TRBD2. V dropped 4 bases and J dropped 8; count of bases not matched to a gene: 9. Germline lookup yields CDR1 SGHRS and CDR2 YFSETQ. The CDR3 has 14 residues. CDR3 sequence (DNA): TGCGCCAGCAGCGCCGGGGGGATCAGTGATGAGCAGTTCTTC. Translation: CASSAGGISDEQFF.

The table lists this clonotype with many counts. This chain joins TRBV19 and TRBJ1-1; weak D call: TRBD1 (6 bases). This CDR3 is built from 12 residues. Germline CDR1 LNHDA, CDR2 SQIVND (reference sequence). Trimming took off 10 bases at V and 2 bases at J, with 11 bases between the two ends. CDR3 sequence: CATTTGNTEAFF. In nucleotides, the CDR3 is TGTGCCACCACGACAGGTAACACTGAAGCTTTCTTT.

This sequence joins TRBV7-3 and TRBJ1-2; 10 nucleotides agree with TRBD1. The CDR3 covers 13 residues. Germline lookup yields CDR1 SGHTA and CDR2 FQGTGA. V was clipped by 6 bases and J by 5 bases; unmatched bases: 3. The CDR3 region has the DNA TGTGCCAGCAGAGGGACAGGGGAGTATGGCTACACCTTC. It codes for CASRGTGEYGYTF.

The chain has TRBV19 and TRBJ2-2, with D hard to call. CDR3 length equals 14 residues. In germline, CDR1 is LNHDA, CDR2 SQIVND (reference sequence). V lost 5 bases, J lost 4 bases, and 11 bases lay in between. The CDR3 DNA reads as TGTGCCAGTAGTGCGTTTGCTGGCACCGGGGAGCTGTTTTTT. This encodes CASSAFAGTGELFF.

The genes are TRBV25-1 and TRBJ1-6; unclear D gene. V was pared by 4 bases and J by 0 bases, with 4 bases between. CDR3 length equals 14 residues. CDR1 and CDR2 (germline): MGHDK, SYGVNS. This CDR3 is CASSGSSYNSPLHF. The CDR3 nucleotides are TGTGCCAGCAGTGGGAGCTCCTATAATTCACCCCTCCACTTT.

This clonotype was detected ten times or more. The rearrangement joins TRBV19 to TRBJ2-7, with 8 bases that match TRBD1. This CDR3 comprises 15 residues. J lost 2 bases, V lost 5 bases, and 8 bases had no gene match. Per germline, CDR1 LNHDA and CDR2 SQIVND (reference sequence). The CDR3 is CASSADRVGAYEQYF. The CDR3 DNA sequence: TGTGCCAGTAGTGCGGACAGGGTTGGGGCCTACGAGCAGTACTTC.

In this sample, this clonotype turned up many times. This chain joins TRBV6-2 or TRBV6-3 and TRBJ2-1, with D possibly being TRBD1 (6 bases). The CDR3 contains 15 residues. V lost 0 bases and J lost 2, with 8 bases in between. The germline CDR1 and CDR2 sequences are MNHEY and SVGEGT. The DNA for the CDR3 is TGTGCCAGCAGTTACTCCGGGACACCCTACAATGAGCAGTTCTTC. Its translation: CASSYSGTPYNEQFF.

The rearrangement joins TRBV2 to TRBJ2-5; D possibly corresponds to TRBD2 (5 bases). Germline assignment: CDR1 SNHLY and CDR2 FYNNEI. The CDR3 spans 11 residues. Deletions cut 7 bases from V and 7 bases from J, with 10 bases between. The CDR3 reads CASKKEATQYF. In DNA, the CDR3 is TGTGCCAGCAAAAAGGAGGCGACCCAGTACTTC. The entire variable domain, with the rest obtained from reference TRBV2 and TRBJ2-5, is as follows: EPEVTQTPSHQVTQMGQEVILRCVPISNHLYFYWYRQILGQKVEFLVSFYNNEISEKSEIFDDQFSVERPDGSNFTLKIRSTKLEDSAMYFCASKKEATQYFGPGTRLLVL.

This chain connects TRBV5-5 to TRBJ1-2; D perhaps matches TRBD1 (6 bases). The CDR3 is 13 residues long. Trimming stripped 1 base from V and 8 bases from J, with 12 bases between. In germline, CDR1 is SGHKS, CDR2 YYEKEE (reference sequence). CDR3 in DNA: TGTGCCAGCAGCTTGCAGGGGCCCGGGGGCTACACCTTC. Its translation: CASSLQGPGGYTF.

In this sample, this clonotype turned up many times. The V call is TRBV13, the J call TRBJ2-7, with D maybe TRBD2 (5 bases). Germline V gives CDR1 PRHDT, CDR2 FYEKMQ (reference sequence). Trimming removed 5 bases at V and 1 base at J, with 9 bases between. The CDR3 length is 13 residues. The CDR3 DNA sequence: TGTGCCAGCAGCCCTAGGAGGTCCTACGAGCAGTACTTC. As protein: CASSPRRSYEQYF.

This clonotype was observed a handful of times. This chain's CDR3 is CASSEIAGQGADGYTF. Here the CDR3 DNA reads TGTGCCAGCAGTGAAATAGCCGGACAGGGGGCTGATGGCTACACCTTC. This chain uses TRBV6-1 with TRBJ1-2; 11 positions agree with TRBD1. V dropped 2 bases and J dropped 6; count of bases not matched to a gene: 8. The CDR3 is 16 residues long. CDR1 and CDR2 (germline): MNHNS, SASEGT.

The chain employs TRBV24-1 and TRBJ2-1; TRBD1 is a possible D gene (6 bases). V dropped 5 bases and J dropped 3 bases, with 10 bases sitting between them. Germline V gives CDR1 KGHDR, CDR2 SFDVKD. CDR3 length: 14 residues. In DNA, the CDR3 is TGTGCCACCAGTGGGGACAAAGACTACAATGAGCAGTTCTTC. This encodes CATSGDKDYNEQFF.

This clonotype was counted at least ten times. The genes are TRBV18 and TRBJ2-7; TRBD1 might be the D (6 bases). Trimming took off 3 bases at V and 4 bases at J, with 16 bases between the two ends. The CDR3 has 15 residues. The germline gives CDR1 KGHSH, CDR2 LQKENI. CDR3: CASSPGAAVRYEQYF. In DNA form, the CDR3 reads TGTGCCAGCTCACCGGGGGCGGCAGTCCGTTACGAGCAGTACTTC.

Concerning this clonotype itself: This could be a read error, since a much larger clone is one nucleotide away. A read error is likely, as this CDR3 ends without the conserved phenylalanine or tryptophan. The genes are TRBV20-1 and TRBJ2-1, with D tentatively TRBD1 (5 bases). The CDR3 spans 15 residues. CDR1 and CDR2 (germline): DFQATT, SNEGSKA (reference sequence). Between the trimmed V and J ends, which lost 1 base and 3 bases, there was a span of 13 bases. The CDR3 protein is CSARVSWGNYNEQFL. The CDR3 DNA is TGCAGTGCTAGAGTTTCTTGGGGCAACTACAATGAGCAGTTCCTC.

The V call is TRBV6-5, the J call TRBJ2-1; unclear D gene. The germline V gene encodes CDR1 MNHEY and CDR2 SVGAGI. The CDR3 is 15 residues long. Between the trimmed V and J ends, which lost 3 bases and 4 bases, there was a span of 13 bases. The CDR3 DNA reads TGTGCCAGCAGTTATGGTCAGAATACGTACAATGAGCAGTTCTTC. Its protein is CASSYGQNTYNEQFF.

The genes are TRBV20-1 and TRBJ1-2; TRBD1 matches 8 bases. The germline V gene encodes CDR1 DFQATT and CDR2 SNEGSKA (reference sequence). J was trimmed by 8 bases and V by 6 bases; bases with no gene match: 11. The CDR3 spans 13 residues. The CDR3 reads CSAPETGVGGYTF. The CDR3 DNA reads TGCAGTGCCCCGGAGACAGGGGTTGGAGGCTACACCTTC.

The sample holds many counts of this clonotype. This sequence joins TRBV2 and TRBJ2-1; 7 positions agree with TRBD1. The CDR3 loop spans 13 amino acids. CDR1 is SNHLY, CDR2 FYNNEI, per germline. V dropped 6 bases and J dropped 7; count of bases not matched to a gene: 6. CDR3 in DNA: TGTGCCAGCAGCCTGACAGGGTATAATGAGCAGTTCTTC. Its protein product is CASSLTGYNEQFF. Full variable domain (rest looked up from reference TRBV2 and TRBJ2-1): EPEVTQTPSHQVTQMGQEVILRCVPISNHLYFYWYRQILGQKVEFLVSFYNNEISEKSEIFDDQFSVERPDGSNFTLKIRSTKLEDSAMYFCASSLTGYNEQFFGPGTRLTVL.

The table lists this clonotype with many counts. The chain joins TRBV2 to TRBJ2-1, with unresolved D. V lost 8 bases and J 2 bases, leaving 13 bases between the germline ends. Germline loops: CDR1 SNHLY, CDR2 FYNNEI. The CDR3 loop spans 14 amino acids. The CDR3 region is CASGKGFAYNEQFF. DNA of the CDR3: TGTGCCAGCGGTAAAGGGTTTGCCTACAATGAGCAGTTCTTC.

The genes are TRBV25-1 and TRBJ2-7; no definite D call. CDR3 length: 12 residues. The V gene's germline CDR1 is MGHDK and CDR2 SYGVNS. V lost 1 base and J lost 7, with 8 bases in between. The CDR3 protein is CASSELGREQYF. DNA for the CDR3: TGTGCCAGCAGTGAATTGGGTAGAGAGCAGTACTTC.

This clonotype was counted ten times or more. The genes are TRBV15 and TRBJ2-1, with 7 bases matching TRBD2. J was trimmed by 4 bases and V by 6 bases; bases with no gene match: 3. The V gene's germline CDR1 is LNHNV and CDR2 YYDKDF (reference sequence). CDR3 size: 13 residues. The CDR3 coding sequence is TGTGCCACCAGGGCTAGCGGTTACAATGAGCAGTTCTTC. Its translation: CATRASGYNEQFF.

This clonotype was counted ten times or more. This sequence joins TRBV5-6 and TRBJ1-1; the D gene is possibly TRBD1 (6 bases). Germline CDR1 is SGHDT and CDR2 is YYEEEE. This CDR3 comprises 16 residues. The V gene lost 4 bases and the J gene lost 0 bases, with 16 bases spanning the gap. The CDR3 DNA follows: TGTGCCAGCAGCCCCTTATGGACAGAATTGAACACTGAAGCTTTCTTT. It translates to CASSPLWTELNTEAFF.

V usage is TRBV25-1 and J usage is TRBJ1-6; no reliable D call. Per germline, CDR1 MGHDK and CDR2 SYGVNS. CDR3 length: 14 residues. The V end lost 6 bases, the J end lost 0 bases, and 6 bases lay between the germline ends. The CDR3 coding sequence is TGTGCCAGCAGCGATAGCTCCTATAATTCACCCCTCCACTTT. Protein sequence: CASSDSSYNSPLHF.

The chain carries TRBV7-9 and TRBJ2-7, with 8 bases fitting TRBD1. Trimming took 6 bases from V and 3 from J; bases not matched to a gene: 10. This CDR3 region has 15 residues. CDR1 is SEHNR, CDR2 FQNEAQ, per germline (reference sequence). CDR3 bases: TGTGCCAGCAGGCACGACCAGGGGGCAGACTACGAGCAGTACTTC. Protein: CASRHDQGADYEQYF.

This clonotype was counted at least ten times. The V call is TRBV7-6, the J call TRBJ1-1; D is perhaps TRBD1 (5 bases). The CDR3 has 16 amino acids. V gave up 2 bases and J gave up 1 base, with 14 bases separating them. Germline loops: CDR1 SGHVS, CDR2 FNYEAQ. CDR3 region: CASSLPAGGGNTEAFF. DNA for the CDR3: TGTGCCAGCAGCTTACCCGCCGGGGGGGGGAACACTGAAGCTTTCTTT.

This clonotype has at least ten counts. The gene calls are TRBV19 and TRBJ1-2, with TRBD1 as a possible D gene (6 bases). Germline V CDR1 and CDR2: LNHDA, SQIVND (reference sequence). The CDR3 sequence is 13 residues long. Deletions cut 3 bases from V and 4 bases from J, with 9 bases between. The CDR3 coding sequence is TGTGCCAGTAGTATCGGGACACTCTATGGCTACACCTTC. It is translated as CASSIGTLYGYTF.

This clonotype turned up a few times. The chain recombines TRBV24-1 with TRBJ2-1, with a tentative D call TRBD1 (7 bases). Germline values: CDR1 KGHDR, CDR2 SFDVKD. Trimming left V 3 bases short and J 2 bases short, with 13 bases between. The CDR3 loop spans 16 amino acids. This chain's CDR3 is CATSDPDREAYNEQFF. The CDR3 DNA follows: TGTGCCACCAGTGATCCCGACAGGGAGGCCTACAATGAGCAGTTCTTC.

In its sample, this clonotype was seen many times. The rearrangement uses TRBV7-9 and TRBJ2-5; 11 bases map to TRBD2. Germline V gene data show CDR1 as SEHNR and CDR2 as FQNEAQ (reference sequence). The CDR3 is 13 residues long. The V gene end was trimmed by 7 bases and the J gene end by 5 bases; junction bases not matched to a gene: 3. The chain's CDR3 is CASMTSGAETQYF. CDR3 nucleotides: TGTGCCAGCATGACTAGCGGGGCTGAGACCCAGTACTTC. The full variable domain, its missing parts supplied by reference TRBV7-9 and TRBJ2-5, is DTGVSQNPRHKITKRGQNVTFRCDPISEHNRLYWYRQTLGQGPEFLTYFQNEAQLEKSRLLSDRFSAERPKGSFSTLEIQRTEQGDSAMYLCASMTSGAETQYFGPGTRLLVL.

At least ten counts were recorded for this clonotype. The gene calls are TRBV5-4 and TRBJ1-3, with a tentative D call TRBD1 (5 bases). Germline-derived CDR1 and CDR2 are SGHNT and YYREEE (reference sequence). The CDR3 runs to 16 residues. Trimming took 4 bases from V and 0 from J, leaving 14 bases between them. The CDR3 sequence: CASSLWDLSSGNTIYF. The CDR3 DNA follows: TGTGCCAGCAGCCTATGGGACCTGAGCTCTGGAAACACCATATATTTT.

The CDR3 bases are TGTGCCAGCAACTTTGGTAGCGGAAACAATGAGCAGTTCTTC. This sequence encodes CASNFGSGNNEQFF. V is TRBV2 and J is TRBJ2-1; tentative D call: TRBD2 (6 bases). The germline V gene encodes CDR1 SNHLY and CDR2 FYNNEI. This CDR3 comprises 14 residues. V was pared by 7 bases and J by 5 bases, with 15 bases between. The full variable domain, with the rest looked up from reference TRBV2 and TRBJ2-1, is EPEVTQTPSHQVTQMGQEVILRCVPISNHLYFYWYRQILGQKVEFLVSFYNNEISEKSEIFDDQFSVERPDGSNFTLKIRSTKLEDSAMYFCASNFGSGNNEQFFGPGTRLTVL.

The genes are TRBV10-3 and TRBJ1-1; D is possibly TRBD1 (5 bases). The CDR3 runs 15 residues. Trimming pared 3 bases from V and 4 bases from J, leaving 15 bases between. Germline CDR1 ENHRY, CDR2 SYGVKD. The chain's CDR3 is CAISERTDKITEAFF. The CDR3 nucleotides are TGTGCCATCAGTGAACGGACGGACAAAATCACTGAAGCTTTCTTT.

V usage is TRBV6-4 and J usage is TRBJ2-1, with TRBD2 identical over 8 bases. V was clipped by 0 bases and J by 10 bases; unmatched bases: 8. This CDR3 has 15 amino acids. CDR1 is MRHNA and CDR2 is SNTAGT in the germline V gene. The CDR3 DNA sequence: TGTGCCAGCAGTGACTCGATTCGGGGGGGCCAGGAGCAGTTCTTC. Translated: CASSDSIRGGQEQFF.

This clonotype was counted ten times or more. This rearrangement joins TRBV5-1 to TRBJ2-3; 9 nucleotides agree with TRBD1. This CDR3 is 15 amino acids long. From germline, CDR1 is SGHRS and CDR2 YFSETQ. After removal of 0 bases from V and 4 bases from J, the junction contained 3 bases not matched to a gene. The CDR3 DNA reads as TGCGCCAGCAGCTTGGAACAGGGGGCCGCAGATACGCAGTATTTT. Amino acid sequence: CASSLEQGAADTQYF.